This is a list of T cell receptor beta chains from one sample in a study of blood T cell repertoires in COVID-19. Sequenced by immunoSEQ multiplex PCR; TCRdb stores in-frame clones only, minus some. Altogether over 200,000 clones are present, around 90% being singletons, with the ten largest covering 0.7% to 0.85%. The material sequenced was peripheral blood. These receptors were taken from a man aged 55 to 70 with COVID-19, enrolled during active disease. Both conserved end residues are part of each CDR3. The order of the fields is D gene, V gene, J gene, CDR3 DNA, CDR3 protein. The D gene is left open where the match is weak.

>-|TRBV4-2|TRBJ1-1
TGTGCCAGCAGCCCACGACAGGATAACACTGAAGCTTTCTTT
CASSPRQDNTEAFF
>-|TRBV6-1|TRBJ1-4
TGTGCCAGCAGTGAAGCCTGGGCAGGAATAAATGAAAAACTGTTTTTT
CASSEAWAGINEKLFF
>TRBD1|TRBV6-5|TRBJ2-7
TGTGCCAGTAGGATAGACAGGGACTACGAGCAGTACTTC
CASRIDRDYEQYF
>-|TRBV2|TRBJ1-5
TGTGCCAGCACGGGACAATCTAGCAATCAGCCCCAGCATTTT
CASTGQSSNQPQHF
>-|TRBV7-9|TRBJ2-2
TGTGCCAGCAGCCGAGTATGGGGGGAAGAGCCCGGGGAGCTGTTTTTT
CASSRVWGEEPGELFF
>TRBD1|TRBV5-1|TRBJ1-1
TGCGCCAGCAGTTCAGACAGGGGTGGTACTGAAGCTTTCTTT
CASSSDRGGTEAFF
>TRBD1|TRBV7-2|TRBJ1-3
TGTGCCAGCAGCTCTACACAGGGGGCTGGAAACACCATATATTTT
CASSSTQGAGNTIYF
>TRBD1|TRBV18|TRBJ2-7
TGTGCCAGCTCACCGGGACAGACAAAGGAGCAGTACTTC
CASSPGQTKEQYF
>TRBD2|TRBV9|TRBJ2-1
TGTGCCAGCAGCGTAGGGGAGCGGGAGCCCTACAATGAGCAGTTCTTC
CASSVGEREPYNEQFF
>-|TRBV27|TRBJ1-6
TGTGCCAGCAGTTTAATCGTCGGTTCCACGTTCGTACCCCTCCACTTT
CASSLIVGSTFVPLHF
>TRBD1|TRBV9|TRBJ1-1
TGTGCCAGCAGCGCCGAGGGGGCAGGGAACACTGAAGCTTTCTTT
CASSAEGAGNTEAFF
>-|TRBV4-3|TRBJ2-7
TGCGCCAGCAGCCAAGATCTCCAGGGCGGTCCTTACGAGCAGTACTTC
CASSQDLQGGPYEQYF
>-|TRBV3-1/TRBV3-2|TRBJ1-6
TGTGCCAGCAGCCTAGGGGGAAGTATTTCACCCCTCCACTTT
CASSLGGSISPLHF
>TRBD1|TRBV5-1|TRBJ1-1
TGCGCCAGCAGCTCGGACAGGGGGCAAACTGAAGCTTTCTTT
CASSSDRGQTEAFF
>TRBD1|TRBV28|TRBJ1-1
TGTGCCAGCAGAAGACCAGGGGGCACTGAAGCTTTCTTT
CASRRPGGTEAFF
>TRBD1|TRBV5-1|TRBJ1-2
TGCGCCAGCAGCTCCCCGGGACAGAGAGGCTACACCTTC
CASSSPGQRGYTF
>TRBD1|TRBV13|TRBJ1-3
TGTGCCAGCAGCTTAGGTGATCGGTTTACGGGAATCCGGGACAGGGAAAATGGAGGGAACACCATATATTTT
CASSLGDRFTGIRDRENGGNTIYF
>-|TRBV12-3/TRBV12-4|TRBJ2-7
TGTGCCAGCAGTCCGGGGACATTCGAGCAGTACTTC
CASSPGTFEQYF
>-|TRBV30|TRBJ1-2
TGTGCCTGGAGGGGGCGCGAAAACTATGGCTACACCTTC
CAWRGRENYGYTF
>TRBD2|TRBV4-3|TRBJ2-1
TGCGCCAGCAGCCAAGGTTCTGCCGGGACTAGCGGCCCCTACAATGAGCAGTTCTTC
CASSQGSAGTSGPYNEQFF
>-|TRBV27|TRBJ1-1
TGTGCCAGCAGATGGGCTGGGTACACTGAAGCTTTCTTT
CASRWAGYTEAFF
>-|TRBV30|TRBJ1-3
TGTGCCTGGAGGTCACGGGGGGCTTACGGAAACACCATATATTTT
CAWRSRGAYGNTIYF
>-|TRBV11-1|TRBJ1-6
TGTGCCAGCAGACAAGATAATTCACCCCTCCACTTT
CASRQDNSPLHF
>-|TRBV11-2|TRBJ1-1
TGTGCCAGCAGGGGGACATATATGAACACTGAAGCTTTCTTT
CASRGTYMNTEAFF
>-|TRBV5-6|TRBJ2-3
TGTGCCAGCAGCCGAGAAGATACGCAGTATTTT
CASSREDTQYF
>-|TRBV12-3/TRBV12-4|TRBJ1-2
TGTGCCAGCAGTTTCGTGGGACTCTATGGCTACACCTTC
CASSFVGLYGYTF
>TRBD2|TRBV2|TRBJ2-3
TGTGCCACCCCGAGCGGGGGGGCGACAGATACGCAGTATTTT
CATPSGGATDTQYF
>TRBD1|TRBV7-9|TRBJ2-7
TGTGCCAGCAGCTTAGGACAGGGAAACTACGAGCAGTACTTC
CASSLGQGNYEQYF
>TRBD1|TRBV28|TRBJ2-7
TGTGCCAGCAGTTTTTTTCAGGGGGACTACGAGCAGTACTTC
CASSFFQGDYEQYF
>-|TRBV19|TRBJ1-2
TGTGCCAGTAGTATAACAGGTACCTATGGCTACACCTTC
CASSITGTYGYTF